The count of the clone carrying this TCR beta chain is one. Its specificity is unknown. Measured with immunoSEQ multiplex PCR; TCRdb has only the in-frame clones, and not every one. The table lists approximately 120,000 clones, 75% to 90% of them singletons. The data were taken from a study of T cell responses to AZD1222 COVID-19 vaccine. Findings and caveats of the study: Spike-specific TCR breadth and depth went up after people got two AZD1222 doses. Along spike, vaccine-associated CD4 TCRs were found throughout, with dominance at 160-218 and 743-854. The donor group comprised mostly white British people and more females; the analysis possibly underestimated clonal diversity. Sampling that yielded the repertoires occurred only after the peak T cell response.

The CDR3 runs to 16 residues. Germline CDR1 reads SGHAT; CDR2 reads FQNNGV. Trimming took 5 bases from V and 1 from J; bases not matched to a gene: 6. Specimen: peripheral blood, collected 28 days after the second AZD1222 dose. The rearrangement links TRBV11-2 to TRBJ2-3; 10 bases are shared with TRBD2. This TCR was sampled from an adult who received the AZD1222 COVID-19 vaccine. The CDR3 sequence: CASSQGLAGGTDTQYF. The CDR3 region has the DNA TGTGCCAGCAGCCAGGGGCTAGCGGGGGGCACAGATACGCAGTATTTT.